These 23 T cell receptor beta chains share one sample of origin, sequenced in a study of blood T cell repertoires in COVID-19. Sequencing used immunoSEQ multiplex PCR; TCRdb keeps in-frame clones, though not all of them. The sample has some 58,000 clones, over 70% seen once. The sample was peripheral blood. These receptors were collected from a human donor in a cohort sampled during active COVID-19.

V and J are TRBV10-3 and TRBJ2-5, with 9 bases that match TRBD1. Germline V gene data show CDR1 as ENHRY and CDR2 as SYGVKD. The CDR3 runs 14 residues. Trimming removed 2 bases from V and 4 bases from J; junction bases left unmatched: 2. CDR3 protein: CAISEVTGGETQYF. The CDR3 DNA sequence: TGTGCCATCAGTGAGGTGACAGGGGGAGAGACCCAGTACTTC.

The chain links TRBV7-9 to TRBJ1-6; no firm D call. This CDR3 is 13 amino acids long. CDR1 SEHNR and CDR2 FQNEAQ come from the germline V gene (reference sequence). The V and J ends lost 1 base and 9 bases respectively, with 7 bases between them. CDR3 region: CASSLDRGSPLHF. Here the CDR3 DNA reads TGTGCCAGCAGCTTAGACCGGGGTTCACCCCTCCACTTT.

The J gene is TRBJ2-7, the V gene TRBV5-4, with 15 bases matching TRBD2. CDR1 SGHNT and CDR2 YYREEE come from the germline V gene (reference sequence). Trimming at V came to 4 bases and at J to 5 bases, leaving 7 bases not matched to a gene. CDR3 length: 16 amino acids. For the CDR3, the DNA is TGTGCCAGCAGCGGACTAGCGGGAGGGCCGACGAACGAGCAGTACTTC. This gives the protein CASSGLAGGPTNEQYF.

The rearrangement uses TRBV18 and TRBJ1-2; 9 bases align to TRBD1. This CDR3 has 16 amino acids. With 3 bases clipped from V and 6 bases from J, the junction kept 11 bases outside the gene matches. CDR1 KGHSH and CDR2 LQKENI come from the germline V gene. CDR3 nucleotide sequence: TGTGCCAGCTCACCGGGACAGGGATCACTTTCGGATGGCTACACCTTC. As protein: CASSPGQGSLSDGYTF.

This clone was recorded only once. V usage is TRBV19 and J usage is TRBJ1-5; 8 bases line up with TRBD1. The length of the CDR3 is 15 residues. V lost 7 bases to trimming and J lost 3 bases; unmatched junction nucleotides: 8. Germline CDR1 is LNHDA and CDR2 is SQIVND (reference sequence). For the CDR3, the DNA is TGTGCCAGTACCAGGACAGGGTTCGCCAATCAGCCCCAGCATTTT. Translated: CASTRTGFANQPQHF.

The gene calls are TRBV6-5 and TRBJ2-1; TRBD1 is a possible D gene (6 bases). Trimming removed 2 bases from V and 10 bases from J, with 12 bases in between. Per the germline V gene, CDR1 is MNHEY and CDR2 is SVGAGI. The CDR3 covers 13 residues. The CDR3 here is CASSYTNGQEQFF. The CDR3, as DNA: TGTGCCAGCAGTTACACGAATGGACAGGAGCAGTTCTTC.

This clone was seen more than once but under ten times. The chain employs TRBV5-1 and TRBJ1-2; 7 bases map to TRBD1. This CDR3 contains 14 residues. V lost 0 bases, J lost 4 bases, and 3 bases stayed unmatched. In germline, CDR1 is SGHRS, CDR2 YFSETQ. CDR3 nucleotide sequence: TGCGCCAGCAGCTTGGATGACAGGGCCTATGGCTACACCTTC. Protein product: CASSLDDRAYGYTF.

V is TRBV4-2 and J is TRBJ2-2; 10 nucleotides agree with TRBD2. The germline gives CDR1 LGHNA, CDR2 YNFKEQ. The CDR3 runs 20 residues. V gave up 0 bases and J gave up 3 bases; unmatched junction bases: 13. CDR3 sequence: CASSQDGVASGSYHTGELFF. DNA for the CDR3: TGTGCCAGCAGCCAAGACGGCGTGGCTAGCGGGAGTTATCACACCGGGGAGCTGTTTTTT.

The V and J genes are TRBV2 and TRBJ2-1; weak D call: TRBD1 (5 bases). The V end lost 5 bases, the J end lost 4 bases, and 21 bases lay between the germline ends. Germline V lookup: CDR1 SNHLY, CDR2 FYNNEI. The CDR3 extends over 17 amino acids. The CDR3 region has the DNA TGTGCCAGCAGTCCAGATAGACAGTTTCTATCGTACAATGAGCAGTTCTTC. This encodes CASSPDRQFLSYNEQFF.

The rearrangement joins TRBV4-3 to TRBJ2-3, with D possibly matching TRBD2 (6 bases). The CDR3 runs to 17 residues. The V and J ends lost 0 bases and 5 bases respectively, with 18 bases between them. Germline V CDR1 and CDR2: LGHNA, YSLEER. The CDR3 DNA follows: TGCGCCAGCAGCCAAGAGCCTGGGACTCCCAGGGTAGATACGCAGTATTTT. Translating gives CASSQEPGTPRVDTQYF.

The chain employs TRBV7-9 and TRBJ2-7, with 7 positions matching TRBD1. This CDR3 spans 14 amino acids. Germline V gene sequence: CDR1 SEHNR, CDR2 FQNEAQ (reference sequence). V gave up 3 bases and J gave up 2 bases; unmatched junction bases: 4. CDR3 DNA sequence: TGTGCCAGCAGCTTCGGGACAGCCACCTACGAGCAGTACTTC. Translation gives CASSFGTATYEQYF.

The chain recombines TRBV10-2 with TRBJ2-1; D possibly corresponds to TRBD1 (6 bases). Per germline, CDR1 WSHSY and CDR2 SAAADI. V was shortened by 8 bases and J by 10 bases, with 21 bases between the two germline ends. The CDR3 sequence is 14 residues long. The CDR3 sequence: CASRDPRSGGEQFF. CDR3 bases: TGCGCCAGCCGGGACCCGAGGTCTGGGGGCGAGCAGTTCTTC.

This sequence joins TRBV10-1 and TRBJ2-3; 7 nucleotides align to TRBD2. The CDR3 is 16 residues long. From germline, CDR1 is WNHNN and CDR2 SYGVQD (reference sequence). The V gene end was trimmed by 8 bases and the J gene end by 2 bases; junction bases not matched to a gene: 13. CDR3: CASSTGASGNTDTQYF. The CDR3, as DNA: TGCGCCAGCTCCACCGGGGCTAGCGGAAACACAGATACGCAGTATTTT.

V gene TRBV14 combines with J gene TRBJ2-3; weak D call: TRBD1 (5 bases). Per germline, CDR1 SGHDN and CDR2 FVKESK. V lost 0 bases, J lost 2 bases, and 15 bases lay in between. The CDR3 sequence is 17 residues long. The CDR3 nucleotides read TGTGCCAGCAGCCAAGATGGATGGGGCACTTACACAGATACGCAGTATTTT. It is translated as CASSQDGWGTYTDTQYF. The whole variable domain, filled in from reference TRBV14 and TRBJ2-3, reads EAGVTQFPSHSVIEKGQTVTLRCDPISGHDNLYWYRRVMGKEIKFLLHFVKESKQDESGMPNNRFLAERTGGTYSTLKVQPAELEDSGVYFCASSQDGWGTYTDTQYFGPGTRLTVL.

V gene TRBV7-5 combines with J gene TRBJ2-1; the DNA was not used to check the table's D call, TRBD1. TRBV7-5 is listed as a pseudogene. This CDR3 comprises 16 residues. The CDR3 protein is CVRSHPRTGGHNEQFF. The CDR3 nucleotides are TGTGTCAGAAGTCATCCCCGGACAGGGGGCCACAATGAGCAGTTCTTC.

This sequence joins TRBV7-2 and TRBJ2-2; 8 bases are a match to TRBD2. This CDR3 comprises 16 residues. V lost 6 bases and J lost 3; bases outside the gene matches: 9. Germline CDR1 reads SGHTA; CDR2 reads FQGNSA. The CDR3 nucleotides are TGTGCCAGCAGGGACCGGGGGGGCGCCCACACCGGGGAGCTGTTTTTT. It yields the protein CASRDRGGAHTGELFF.

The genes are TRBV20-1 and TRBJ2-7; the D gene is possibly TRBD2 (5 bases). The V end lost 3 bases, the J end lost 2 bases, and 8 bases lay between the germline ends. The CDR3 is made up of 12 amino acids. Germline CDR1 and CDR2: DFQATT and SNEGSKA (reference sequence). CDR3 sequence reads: CSASRGPYEQYF. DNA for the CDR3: TGCAGTGCTAGTCGGGGTCCCTACGAGCAGTACTTC.

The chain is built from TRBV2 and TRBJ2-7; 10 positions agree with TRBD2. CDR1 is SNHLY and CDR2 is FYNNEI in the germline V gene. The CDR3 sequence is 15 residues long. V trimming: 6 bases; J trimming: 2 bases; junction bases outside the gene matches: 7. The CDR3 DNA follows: TGTGCCAGCAGCCAGGGACTAGCGACACCCTACGAGCAGTACTTC. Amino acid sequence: CASSQGLATPYEQYF.

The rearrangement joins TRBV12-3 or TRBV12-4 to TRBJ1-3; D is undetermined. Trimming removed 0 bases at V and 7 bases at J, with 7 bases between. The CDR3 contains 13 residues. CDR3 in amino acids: CASSLAPRNTIYF. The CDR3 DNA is TGTGCCAGCAGTTTAGCCCCCAGGAACACCATATATTTT.

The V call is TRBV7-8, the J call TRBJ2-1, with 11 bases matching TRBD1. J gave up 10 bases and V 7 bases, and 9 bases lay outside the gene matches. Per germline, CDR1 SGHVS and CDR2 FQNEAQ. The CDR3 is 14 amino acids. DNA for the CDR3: TGTGCCAGCACCGGACAGGGGGCGCCGGGAGAGCAGTTCTTC. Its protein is CASTGQGAPGEQFF.

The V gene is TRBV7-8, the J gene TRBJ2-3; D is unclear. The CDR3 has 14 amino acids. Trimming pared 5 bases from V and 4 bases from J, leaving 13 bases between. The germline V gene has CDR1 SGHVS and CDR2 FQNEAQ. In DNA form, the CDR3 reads TGTGCCAGCAGCCTTTTGTCGGGTTCAGATACGCAGTATTTT. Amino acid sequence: CASSLLSGSDTQYF.

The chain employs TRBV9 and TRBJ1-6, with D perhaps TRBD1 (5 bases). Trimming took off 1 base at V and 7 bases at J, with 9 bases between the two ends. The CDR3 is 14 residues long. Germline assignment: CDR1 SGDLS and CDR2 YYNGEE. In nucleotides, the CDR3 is TGTGCCAGCAGCGTATCGGGGGGGAATTCACCCCTCCACTTT. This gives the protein CASSVSGGNSPLHF.

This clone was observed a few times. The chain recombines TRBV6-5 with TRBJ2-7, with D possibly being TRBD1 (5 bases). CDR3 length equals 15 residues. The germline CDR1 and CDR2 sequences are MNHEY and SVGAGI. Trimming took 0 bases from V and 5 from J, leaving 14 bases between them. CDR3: CASSYSSRVRDEQYF. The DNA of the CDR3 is TGTGCCAGCAGTTACTCTTCCAGGGTCAGAGACGAGCAGTACTTC.